Listed below are T cell receptor beta chains from one sample, sequenced in a study of shared clonotypes between healthy human individuals. Profiled with immunoSEQ multiplex PCR; TCRdb holds only in-frame clones, not every one. The sample includes hundreds of thousands of clones, over 60% seen only once; the top ten take around 11%. Material for sequencing was PBMCs. The source of these receptors is a woman between 40 and 55 years old in good health. Some clones in this sample may be carry-over from other donors' samples. Each CDR3 is given without its conserved first and last residue. D genes are given only for firm matches. Expanded clones are given a class, and other clones once, few, many or no size at all.

D gene,clone size,V gene,CDR3 protein
.,.,TRBV5-5,ASSLASGAGNQPQH
TRBD1,.,TRBV5-1,ASSKGQTLGEPQH
TRBD2,many,TRBV7-2,ASSLASGSTDTQY
.,.,TRBV4-2,ASSQRASYNSPLH
TRBD2,.,TRBV20-1,SAGRAYEQY
TRBD1,.,TRBV7-2,ASRPDRGLYNEQF
TRBD1,.,TRBV7-8,ASSLMTGVGQPQH
.,once,TRBV6-5,ASSLNWPSNQPQH
.,.,TRBV5-8,ASRSRDRSYEQY
.,once,TRBV4-3,ASSPSRPSSYNEQF
.,.,TRBV5-6,ASSRRVGYT
TRBD2,.,TRBV10-3,AISESGLAGEETQY
.,few,TRBV2,ASRPEPGNYEQY
TRBD1,.,TRBV5-8,ASSFGTGAAYEQY
TRBD1,few,TRBV28,ASSLTDRGYQPQH
.,once,TRBV30,AWSVRGGELF
TRBD1,.,TRBV7-8,ASSTGTAYTEAF
TRBD2,.,TRBV6-4,ASSLGLAANEQF
.,.,TRBV5-6,ASSFGWILSGANTGELF
TRBD2,.,TRBV7-8,ASSRREEAPL